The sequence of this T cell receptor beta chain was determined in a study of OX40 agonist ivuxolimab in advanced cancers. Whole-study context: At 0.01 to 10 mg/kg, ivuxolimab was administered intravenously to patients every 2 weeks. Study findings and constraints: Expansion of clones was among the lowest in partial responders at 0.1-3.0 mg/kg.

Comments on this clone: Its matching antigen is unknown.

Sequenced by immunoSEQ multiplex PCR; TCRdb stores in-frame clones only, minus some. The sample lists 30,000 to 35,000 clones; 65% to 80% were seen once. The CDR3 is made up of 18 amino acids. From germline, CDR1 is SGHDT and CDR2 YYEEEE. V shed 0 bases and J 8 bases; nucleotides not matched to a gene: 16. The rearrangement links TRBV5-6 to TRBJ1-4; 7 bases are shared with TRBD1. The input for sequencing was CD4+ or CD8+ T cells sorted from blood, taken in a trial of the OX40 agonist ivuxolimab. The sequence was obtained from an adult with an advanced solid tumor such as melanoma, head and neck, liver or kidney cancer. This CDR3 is CASSLAGTELWGGEKLFF. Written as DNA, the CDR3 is TGTGCCAGCAGCTTGGCCGGGACAGAGTTATGGGGTGGCGAAAAACTGTTTTTT.